This TCR beta chain is drawn from a study of T and B cells in COVID-19 patients. The study's findings and limits: Sorted SARS-CoV-2-responsive or tetramer+ T cells and CD4+, regulatory and CD8+ subsets were not yet sequenced.

CDR1 and CDR2 (germline): MNHNS, SASEGT. The CDR3 totals 12 residues. Trimming cost V 5 bases and J 11 bases; bases outside gene matches: 7. From blood, roughly 220-550 ng of genomic DNA served as TRB template. This clonotype is medium-sized in the sample. Its antigen is undetermined. BIOMED2 TRB-A/B primer pools were used in multiplex TRB PCR. TCRdb fed the multiplex PCR reads into MiXCR, producing one record per CDR3 protein. The sample gives thousands of distinct CDR3 sequences, 26% of which show up once; 20% is in the top ten. Source material: blood. This receptor was taken from a human donor with active COVID-19. The rearrangement joins TRBV6-1 to TRBJ2-3; 7 bases are a match to TRBD1. CDR3: CASSQSTGRQYF. The CDR3 bases are TGTGCCAGCAGTCAGTCGACAGGGAGGCAGTATTTT.